These 29 T cell receptor beta chains were sequenced from one sample in a study of radiotherapy plus CTLA-4 blockade in lung cancer. Measured with immunoSEQ multiplex PCR; TCRdb has only the in-frame clones, and not every one. The table has some 51,000 clones, about 76% seen once; the top ten hold about 8%. The sample in question was peripheral blood, obtained from a patient treated with radiotherapy plus ipilimumab. These TCRs come from a human donor with non-small cell lung cancer who had a complete response to radiotherapy plus ipilimumab.

The chain is built from TRBV30 and TRBJ1-4; D gene unclear. The V gene lost 0 bases and the J gene lost 13 bases, with 12 bases spanning the gap. This CDR3 has 12 amino acids. Germline CDR1 is GTSNPN and CDR2 is SVGIG (reference sequence). This CDR3 is CAWSVRVTGLFF. CDR3 coding DNA: TGTGCCTGGAGTGTACGTGTAACGGGACTGTTTTTT.

The rearrangement joins TRBV5-1 to TRBJ2-7, with 14 bases identical to TRBD2. The CDR3 runs 15 residues. V was clipped by 1 base and J by 5 bases; unmatched bases: 2. Looked up from germline, CDR1 is SGHRS and CDR2 is YFSETQ. The CDR3 reads CASSLQGLAGDEQYV. CDR3 DNA: TGCGCCAGCAGCTTGCAGGGACTAGCGGGAGACGAGCAGTACGTC.

The chain has TRBV6-5 and TRBJ2-1; TRBD2 might be the D (5 bases). Between the trimmed V and J ends, which lost 7 bases and 7 bases, there was a span of 17 bases. CDR3 length: 14 residues. Germline CDR1 is MNHEY and CDR2 is SVGAGI. CDR3 sequence (DNA): TGTGCCAGCACCGACTCCGCCACTAGGAATGAGCAGTTCTTC. Translation gives CASTDSATRNEQFF.

The chain employs TRBV18 and TRBJ2-7; 7 nucleotides match TRBD2. Germline V gene data show CDR1 as KGHSH and CDR2 as LQKENI. The CDR3 totals 14 residues. The junction had 6 bases not matched to a gene; V was cut back by 3 bases and J by 4 bases. Written as DNA, the CDR3 is TGTGCCAGCTCACCGCCAGCGGGGAGGTACGAGCAGTACTTC. Residues: CASSPPAGRYEQYF. The complete variable domain, with remaining parts taken from reference TRBV18 and TRBJ2-7, reads NAGVMQNPRHLVRRRGQEARLRCSPMKGHSHVYWYRQLPEEGLKFMVYLQKENIIDESGMPKERFSAEFPKEGPSILRIQQVVRGDSAAYFCASSPPAGRYEQYFGPGTRLTVT.

The V and J genes are TRBV20-1 and TRBJ2-7; TRBD1 might be the D (5 bases). CDR1 and CDR2 (germline): DFQATT, SNEGSKA (reference sequence). This CDR3 is 11 amino acids long. Trimming removed 6 bases from V and 4 bases from J, with 10 bases in between. CDR3 nucleotide sequence: TGCAGTGCAGGGGTACGGTACGAGCAGTACTTC. Amino acids: CSAGVRYEQYF.

The chain couples TRBV4-1 to TRBJ1-5; 7 nucleotides agree with TRBD1. The CDR3 consists of 17 residues. Germline values: CDR1 MGHRA, CDR2 YSYEKL. V was clipped by 2 bases and J by 0 bases; unmatched bases: 7. The CDR3 DNA sequence: TGCGCCAGCAGCCAACAGACCGGGACAGCTAGCAATCAGCCCCAGCATTTT. Protein sequence: CASSQQTGTASNQPQHF.

The chain combines TRBV7-9 with TRBJ2-7; TRBD1 is a possible D gene (5 bases). V was trimmed by 5 bases and J by 5 bases, leaving 13 bases between them. The CDR3 sequence is 13 residues long. Germline V CDR1 and CDR2: SEHNR, FQNEAQ (reference sequence). As DNA, the CDR3 is TGTGCCAGCAGCCCCGGGCAGGGTGACGAGCAGTACTTC. Translated: CASSPGQGDEQYF.

There are a few counts of this clone. This chain uses TRBV10-3 with TRBJ2-6; D not resolved. Deletions cut 6 bases from V and 4 bases from J, with 13 bases between. The CDR3 consists of 15 residues. The germline V gene encodes CDR1 ENHRY and CDR2 SYGVKD. CDR3 DNA: TGTGCCATCAGCCCGACAAGTTCCGGGGCCAACGTCCTGACTTTC. It is translated as CAISPTSSGANVLTF.

J is TRBJ2-2 and V is TRBV5-1; a possible D gene is TRBD1 (6 bases). V was clipped by 5 bases and J by 3 bases, with 11 bases between them. The CDR3 consists of 14 residues. Germline V gene data show CDR1 as SGHRS and CDR2 as YFSETQ. In DNA, the CDR3 is TGCGCCAGCAGTTATAACAGGGACACCGGGGAGCTGTTTTTT. The encoded protein is CASSYNRDTGELFF.

This chain uses TRBV10-2 with TRBJ1-5; no clear D gene. CDR3 length: 15 amino acids. V was pared by 4 bases and J by 1 base, with 11 bases between. Germline lookup yields CDR1 WSHSY and CDR2 SAAADI. CDR3 in amino acids: CASSVAGSSNQPQHF. As DNA, the CDR3 is TGCGCCAGCAGTGTGGCAGGATCAAGCAATCAGCCCCAGCATTTT.

V and J are TRBV5-1 and TRBJ2-1; D is uncertain. The CDR3 extends over 14 amino acids. Germline CDR1 and CDR2: SGHRS and YFSETQ. With 1 base removed from V and 5 bases from J, the gap between germline ends came to 10 bases. The CDR3 DNA is TGCGCCAGCAGCTTGTTGGAGTCCCACAATGAGCAGTTCTTC. Protein product: CASSLLESHNEQFF.

This chain joins TRBV29-1 and TRBJ2-2, with a possible D match to TRBD1 (6 bases). CDR1 SQVTM and CDR2 ANQGSEA come from the germline V gene. This CDR3 spans 14 amino acids. V lost 7 bases and J 3 bases, leaving 15 bases between the germline ends. As DNA, the CDR3 is TGCAGCGCGAAAGGGGGTGTAGACACCGGGGAGCTGTTTTTT. This gives the protein CSAKGGVDTGELFF.

This chain links TRBV7-2 with TRBJ2-1; 7 nucleotides line up with TRBD1. Germline assignment: CDR1 SGHTA and CDR2 FQGNSA. This CDR3 contains 12 residues. J gave up 10 bases and V 2 bases, and 2 bases lay outside the gene matches. CDR3 nucleotide sequence: TGTGCCAGCAGCTTAACAGGGGACGAGCAGTTCTTC. This sequence encodes CASSLTGDEQFF. The entire variable domain, with the rest obtained from reference TRBV7-2 and TRBJ2-1, is as follows: GAGVSQSPSNKVTEKGKDVELRCDPISGHTALYWYRQSLGQGLEFLIYFQGNSAPDKSGLPSDRFSAERTGGSVSTLTIQRTQQEDSAVYLCASSLTGDEQFFGPGTRLTVL.

This chain links TRBV28 with TRBJ2-7, with D possibly matching TRBD1 (7 bases). V lost 7 bases and J lost 6, with 10 bases in between. CDR1 is MDHEN and CDR2 is SYDVKM in the germline V gene. This CDR3 has 11 amino acids. CDR3 nucleotides: TGTGCCAGCAATCAGGGGGGCGAGCAGTACGTC. Its translation is CASNQGGEQYV.

The CDR3 loop reads CAISEGAYTGELFF. CDR3 nucleotide sequence: TGTGCCATCAGTGAGGGGGCCTACACCGGGGAGCTGTTTTTT. V usage is TRBV10-3 and J usage is TRBJ2-2; D may be TRBD1 (5 bases). Trimming removed 2 bases at V and 3 bases at J, with 7 bases between. This CDR3 contains 14 residues. The germline CDR1 and CDR2 sequences are ENHRY and SYGVKD.

This clone was counted between two and nine times. The chain is built from TRBV5-1 and TRBJ2-3; D gene ambiguous. CDR1 is SGHRS, CDR2 YFSETQ, per germline. The CDR3 extends over 14 amino acids. Trimming left V 0 bases short and J 6 bases short, with 11 bases between. CDR3 amino acids: CASSLVQVDDTQYF. CDR3 sequence (DNA): TGCGCCAGCAGCTTGGTTCAGGTGGATGATACGCAGTATTTT.

This clone was counted between two and nine times. The CDR3 reads CASSQYDRDLYEQYF. The CDR3 DNA sequence: TGCGCCAGCAGTCAATACGACAGGGACCTCTACGAGCAGTACTTC. The chain links TRBV23-1 to TRBJ2-7; the match to TRBD1 covers 7 bases. TRBV23-1 is designated an ORF whose function remains uncertain. With V trimmed by 1 base and J by 3 bases, 6 bases remained unmatched. The CDR3 spans 15 residues.

The V and J genes are TRBV19 and TRBJ2-7; possibly TRBD2 for D (5 bases). V was cut by 5 bases and J by 5 bases, with 13 bases left in between. Germline V CDR1 and CDR2: LNHDA, SQIVND (reference sequence). The CDR3 runs 13 residues. The CDR3 here is CASSWAEGDEQYF. Written as DNA, the CDR3 is TGTGCCAGTAGTTGGGCCGAGGGCGACGAGCAGTACTTC. The full variable domain, with the rest looked up from reference TRBV19 and TRBJ2-7, is DGGITQSPKYLFRKEGQNVTLSCEQNLNHDAMYWYRQDPGQGLRLIYYSQIVNDFQKGDIAEGYSVSREKKESFPLTVTSAQKNPTAFYLCASSWAEGDEQYFGPGTRLTVT.

The gene calls are TRBV5-1 and TRBJ2-3; weak D call: TRBD1 (6 bases). The CDR3 spans 13 residues. The ends were cut back, 3 bases at V and 6 bases at J, with 11 bases in the middle. Looked up from germline, CDR1 is SGHRS and CDR2 is YFSETQ. CDR3 coding DNA: TGCGCCAGCAGCTGGACAGCTAGGGATACGCAGTATTTT. This codes for CASSWTARDTQYF.

The chain uses TRBV7-9 and TRBJ2-5; a possible D gene is TRBD2 (6 bases). Germline V gives CDR1 SEHNR, CDR2 FQNEAQ (reference sequence). The CDR3 consists of 17 residues. V dropped 4 bases and J dropped 0 bases, with 18 bases sitting between them. The CDR3 protein is CASSSRGASADQETQYF. The CDR3 DNA reads as TGTGCCAGCAGCTCCCGAGGAGCTAGCGCAGACCAAGAGACCCAGTACTTC.

The CDR3 DNA sequence: TGTGCCAGCAGCTTTTTGAACCGGGACAGGGGGTCTGGCTACACCTTC. It specifies CASSFLNRDRGSGYTF. The V and J genes are TRBV7-2 and TRBJ1-2, with 11 bases fitting TRBD1. The J segment lost 7 bases and the V segment lost 3 bases, leaving 10 bases of the junction unmatched. The CDR3 has 16 residues. Germline assignment: CDR1 SGHTA and CDR2 FQGNSA.

V usage is TRBV6-5 and J usage is TRBJ2-1; possible D gene TRBD1, 6 bases. V was clipped by 2 bases and J by 8 bases, with 10 bases between them. This CDR3 comprises 13 residues. The germline V gene has CDR1 MNHEY and CDR2 SVGAGI. CDR3 in amino acids: CASSYRQVDEQFF. The CDR3 DNA reads as TGTGCCAGCAGTTACCGACAGGTGGATGAGCAGTTCTTC.

The CDR3 DNA is TGTGCCAGCAGCTTAGTAGCGGCCGGGGAGCTGTTTTTT. It translates to CASSLVAAGELFF. J is TRBJ2-2 and V is TRBV7-2; possibly TRBD2 for D (6 bases). Germline CDR1 is SGHTA and CDR2 is FQGNSA. This CDR3 contains 13 residues. The V gene lost 1 base and the J gene lost 6 bases, with 6 bases spanning the gap.

The chain couples TRBV18 to TRBJ2-7; 9 bases map to TRBD1. The CDR3 totals 17 residues. Trimming at V came to 2 bases and at J to 2 bases, leaving 10 bases not matched to a gene. Germline V gives CDR1 KGHSH, CDR2 LQKENI. For the CDR3, the DNA is TGTGCCAGCTCACCAGGACGCCGGGACAGGGCCCCCTACGAGCAGTACTTC. Protein sequence: CASSPGRRDRAPYEQYF.

This chain joins TRBV4-3 and TRBJ1-1; the match to TRBD1 covers 7 bases. The CDR3 is made up of 15 amino acids. V shed 0 bases and J 3 bases; nucleotides not matched to a gene: 4. Germline CDR1 is LGHNA and CDR2 is YSLEER. Here the CDR3 reads CASSQDRGHDTEAFF. The CDR3 coding sequence is TGCGCCAGCAGCCAAGATAGGGGGCACGACACTGAAGCTTTCTTT.

The chain carries TRBV18 and TRBJ2-1, with 9 nucleotides matching TRBD1. The V gene end was trimmed by 2 bases and the J gene end by 7 bases; junction bases not matched to a gene: 15. Per germline, CDR1 KGHSH and CDR2 LQKENI. This CDR3 has 18 residues. In DNA form, the CDR3 reads TGTGCCAGCTCACCAGGCGTAATCGGGACAGGGATGAAGAATGAGCAGTTCTTC. Its translation: CASSPGVIGTGMKNEQFF. The complete variable domain, with remaining parts taken from reference TRBV18 and TRBJ2-1, reads NAGVMQNPRHLVRRRGQEARLRCSPMKGHSHVYWYRQLPEEGLKFMVYLQKENIIDESGMPKERFSAEFPKEGPSILRIQQVVRGDSAAYFCASSPGVIGTGMKNEQFFGPGTRLTVL.

Here the CDR3 DNA reads TGTGCCAGCAGTATGAAGGACAGACCGAACACTGAAGCTTTCTTT. Encoded protein: CASSMKDRPNTEAFF. The J gene is TRBJ1-1, the V gene TRBV27, with TRBD1 as a possible D gene (6 bases). The germline V gene encodes CDR1 MNHEY and CDR2 SMNVEV (reference sequence). V was pared by 5 bases and J by 1 base, with 14 bases between. The length of the CDR3 is 15 residues.

V and J are TRBV11-3 and TRBJ1-2, with no clear D. CDR1 is SGHNT, CDR2 YENEEA, per germline. Trimming took off 5 bases at V and 6 bases at J, with 13 bases between the two ends. The CDR3 loop spans 13 amino acids. In DNA, the CDR3 is TGTGCCAGCAGCCGGAGCCCCGGGGATGGCTACACCTTC. Amino acids: CASSRSPGDGYTF.

The CDR3 DNA is TGTGCCAGCAGCGCCCCGGACAGGGAAGGCGAAAAACTGTTTTTT. The encoded protein is CASSAPDREGEKLFF. V gene TRBV5-4 combines with J gene TRBJ1-4; TRBD1 matches 8 bases. The CDR3 is 15 residues long. Losses at the gene ends were 4 bases for V and 8 bases for J; bases not matched to a gene: 10. The germline gives CDR1 SGHNT, CDR2 YYREEE (reference sequence).